The rows below give T cell receptor beta chains drawn from one sample of a study of cytomegalovirus exposure and HLA in healthy donors. Repertoires were generated with immunoSEQ multiplex PCR, while TCRdb's copy carries only in-frame clones and drops some. The sample contains about 120,000 clones, 80% to 85% of which appear only once. The material sequenced was PBMCs. Every receptor here comes from a human donor in good health. CDR3s include the opening cysteine and the closing phenylalanine or tryptophan. D genes are given only for firm matches. Part of the rows lack a size; the others show once, few, many or a class for expanded clones.

TRBD2,.,TRBJ2-7,TRBV11-2,12,CASSAGGYEQYF,TGTGCCAGCAGCGCCGGGGGGTACGAGCAGTACTTC
.,.,TRBJ1-2,TRBV6-5,13,CASRISGDYGYTF,TGTGCCAGCAGAATCTCGGGGGACTATGGCTACACCTTC
.,.,TRBJ2-3,TRBV27,13,CASSTHAGGTQYF,TGTGCCAGCAGTACCCACGCGGGTGGTACGCAGTATTTT
.,.,TRBJ1-1,TRBV7-9,14,CASSPGRGVLGAFF,TGTGCCAGCAGCCCCGGGAGAGGCGTCTTAGGAGCTTTCTTT
.,.,TRBJ1-3,TRBV10-1,15,CASICYRFSGNTIYF,TGCGCCAGCATTTGTTACCGGTTCTCTGGAAACACCATATATTTT
.,.,TRBJ2-5,TRBV29-1,10,CSVAGETQYF,TGCAGCGTTGCAGGGGAGACCCAGTACTTC
.,.,TRBJ1-6,TRBV6-6,14,CASTTIAGVSPLHF,TGTGCCAGCACCACGATAGCGGGGGTTTCACCCCTCCACTTT
.,.,TRBJ2-3,TRBV6-5,14,CAISIEPSTDTQYF,TGTGCCATCAGCATCGAGCCTAGCACAGATACGCAGTATTTT
.,once,TRBJ1-6,TRBV10-2,13,CATGEGRNSPLHF,TGCGCCACCGGGGAGGGAAGGAATTCACCCCTCCACTTT
.,once,TRBJ2-7,TRBV19,14,CATDGGSAAYEQYF,TGTGCCACCGACGGCGGGTCCGCCGCCTACGAGCAGTACTTC
.,.,TRBJ2-5,TRBV7-9,12,CSSSLLRETQYF,TGTTCCAGCAGCCTCTTGAGAGAGACCCAGTACTTC
.,.,TRBJ2-7,TRBV19,16,CASSIGRRYGGYEQYF,TGTGCCAGTAGTATTGGGAGGCGCTATGGAGGGTACGAGCAGTACTTC
.,few,TRBJ1-1,TRBV7-3,13,CASSPHRETEAFF,TGTGCCAGCAGCCCGCACCGGGAAACTGAAGCTTTCTTT
.,.,TRBJ2-7,TRBV7-9,16,CSSSLVRGAITYEQYF,TGTTCCAGCAGCTTAGTTCGGGGGGCGATTACCTACGAGCAGTACTTC
.,.,TRBJ2-7,TRBV5-5,15,CASSRGWDKSYEQYF,TGTGCCAGCAGTAGGGGGTGGGACAAGAGTTACGAGCAGTACTTC
.,.,TRBJ2-7,TRBV15,14,CATRRTGAAYEQYF,TGTGCCACCCGGAGGACCGGCGCTGCCTACGAGCAGTACTTC
.,.,TRBJ1-2,TRBV28,14,CASSTGLANYGYTF,TGTGCCAGCAGCACAGGGTTAGCTAACTATGGCTACACCTTC
TRBD1,.,TRBJ1-5,TRBV6-1,15,CASSPNRGLRQPQHF,TGTGCCAGCAGTCCGAACAGGGGGCTGCGGCAGCCCCAGCATTTT
.,once,TRBJ2-7,TRBV6-5,15,CASSFDSSVTYEQYF,TGTGCCAGCAGCTTCGACAGCTCCGTAACCTACGAGCAGTACTTC
.,few,TRBJ2-1,TRBV6-5,16,CASSYSMGPGYNEQFF,TGTGCCAGCAGTTACTCGATGGGGCCAGGGTACAATGAGCAGTTCTTC
.,.,TRBJ2-7,TRBV25-1,14,CASSEYQGGYEQYF,TGTGCCAGCAGTGAATACCAGGGGGGATACGAGCAGTACTTC
TRBD1,.,TRBJ1-5,TRBV2,13,CASSTTGDQPQHF,TGTGCCAGTTCCACCACAGGGGATCAGCCCCAGCATTTT
.,.,TRBJ2-3,TRBV5-1,14,CASSLSRIVDTQYF,TGCGCCAGCAGCTTGTCGAGGATTGTTGATACGCAGTATTTT
TRBD2,.,TRBJ2-1,TRBV13,16,CASSQGAGGSYNEQFF,TGTGCCAGCAGCCAAGGGGCGGGGGGCTCCTACAATGAGCAGTTCTTC
.,.,TRBJ2-7,TRBV20-1,10,CSAEIYEQYF,TGCAGTGCTGAGATCTACGAGCAGTACTTC
.,.,TRBJ1-2,TRBV10-2,15,CASSESTGTNYGYTF,TGCGCCAGCAGTGAATCCACAGGGACTAACTATGGCTACACCTTC
.,.,TRBJ1-1,TRBV27,17,CASSSFQGIGLNTEAFF,TGTGCCAGCAGTTCATTCCAGGGGATCGGGCTGAACACTGAAGCTTTCTTT
.,.,TRBJ1-4,TRBV4-1,15,CASSPQETANEKLFF,TGCGCCAGCAGCCCACAGGAGACAGCTAATGAAAAACTGTTTTTT
.,.,TRBJ1-2,TRBV7-9,15,CASSLFVASRRGYTF,TGTGCCAGCAGCTTATTTGTCGCCTCAAGGAGAGGCTACACCTTC
.,.,TRBJ1-2,TRBV19,13,CASANQGIYGYTF,TGTGCCAGTGCTAATCAGGGGATCTATGGCTACACCTTC
TRBD1,.,TRBJ1-6,TRBV6-1,19,CASSDKGQGASSYNSPLHF,TGTGCCAGCAGTGATAAAGGACAGGGGGCGAGCTCCTATAATTCACCCCTCCACTTT
TRBD1,.,TRBJ1-5,TRBV11-2,15,CASSPGDRENQPQHF,TGTGCCAGCAGCCCCGGGGACAGGGAGAATCAGCCCCAGCATTTT
TRBD1,.,TRBJ1-5,TRBV19,16,CASSQQGRVSNQPQHF,TGTGCCAGTAGCCAACAGGGGCGGGTGAGCAATCAGCCCCAGCATTTT
TRBD1,once,TRBJ1-4,TRBV7-9,15,CASSLPDTGDEKLFF,TGTGCCAGCAGCTTACCTGATACAGGGGATGAAAAACTGTTTTTT
TRBD1,.,TRBJ1-4,TRBV5-5,16,CASSLVPGQGGEKLFF,TGTGCCAGCAGCTTGGTACCGGGACAGGGTGGAGAAAAACTGTTTTTT
.,.,TRBJ1-4,TRBV7-8,18,CASSLAPWKAAAGEKLFF,TGTGCCAGCAGCTTAGCACCTTGGAAAGCGGCTGCGGGTGAAAAACTGTTTTTT
.,.,TRBJ1-2,TRBV7-9,12,CASSPSPPDYTF,TGTGCCAGCAGCCCAAGCCCCCCCGACTACACCTTC
.,.,TRBJ1-1,TRBV27,14,CASSLSTENTEAFF,TGTGCCAGCAGTTTGTCGACAGAAAACACTGAAGCTTTCTTT
TRBD1,.,TRBJ1-1,TRBV5-4,14,CASSLQGGGTEAFF,TGTGCCAGCAGCTTACAGGGGGGAGGAACTGAAGCTTTCTTT
.,.,TRBJ2-1,TRBV4-1,13,CASSQARYNEQFF,TGCGCCAGCAGCCAAGCGAGGTACAATGAGCAGTTCTTC
.,.,TRBJ1-5,TRBV27,16,CASSTSSRGGNQPQHF,TGTGCCAGCAGCACCTCCTCTCGGGGGGGGAATCAGCCCCAGCATTTT
.,few,TRBJ1-2,TRBV4-1,13,CASSQIDSYGYTF,TGCGCCAGCAGCCAAATCGACAGTTATGGCTACACCTTC
.,once,TRBJ1-4,TRBV27,14,CASSSQATNEKLFF,TGTGCCAGCAGTTCCCAGGCAACTAATGAAAAACTGTTTTTT
.,.,TRBJ2-6,TRBV2,13,CASTGSGANVLTF,TGTGCCAGCACGGGCTCTGGGGCCAACGTCCTGACTTTC